The clone carrying this T cell receptor (beta chain) was counted many times. Its antigen is currently unknown. The data stem from a study of metastatic and nonmetastatic thyroid tumors. TCRdb re-called the PCR reads via MiXCR. The sample has about 69,000 clones, approximately 15% seen once. Trimming left V 5 bases short and J 0 bases short, with 26 bases between. CDR3 length: 20 amino acids. From germline, CDR1 is MNHNY and CDR2 SVGAGI (reference sequence). No patient had received any treatment before thyroid surgery. Study-wide findings and caveats: Versus benign nodules, malignant thyroid tumors reportedly had significantly higher TCR beta diversity, in blood and tumor.

The chain is built from TRBV6-6 and TRBJ1-5, with D unclear. This clonotype was obtained from a male donor with papillary thyroid cancer or a benign thyroid nodule (not recorded which). Some clones in this sample may be carry-over from other donors' samples. Sequencing was performed on blood. CDR3 in DNA: TGTGCCAGCAGTCCCCTACCCCCCTTGCCGGCAGGCGATAGCAATCAGCCCCAGCATTTT. Translated: CASSPLPPLPAGDSNQPQHF.